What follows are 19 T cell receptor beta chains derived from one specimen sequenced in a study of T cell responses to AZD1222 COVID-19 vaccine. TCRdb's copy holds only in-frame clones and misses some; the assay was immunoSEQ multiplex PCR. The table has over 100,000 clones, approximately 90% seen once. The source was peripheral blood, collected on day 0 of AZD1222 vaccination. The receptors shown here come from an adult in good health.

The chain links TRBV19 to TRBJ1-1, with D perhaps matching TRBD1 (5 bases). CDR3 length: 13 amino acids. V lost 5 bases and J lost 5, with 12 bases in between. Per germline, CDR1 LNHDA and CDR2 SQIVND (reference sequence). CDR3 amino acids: CASSPRGRTEAFF. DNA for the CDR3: TGTGCCAGTAGTCCCCGGGGCAGGACTGAAGCTTTCTTT.

The CDR3 is CAWSTWTEGSPLHF. The CDR3 nucleotides are TGTGCCTGGAGTACGTGGACAGAAGGTTCACCCCTCCACTTT. The genes are TRBV30 and TRBJ1-6; D is possibly TRBD1 (6 bases). Trimming removed 2 bases from V and 9 bases from J, with 14 bases in between. Looked up from germline, CDR1 is GTSNPN and CDR2 is SVGIG (reference sequence). The length of the CDR3 is 14 residues.

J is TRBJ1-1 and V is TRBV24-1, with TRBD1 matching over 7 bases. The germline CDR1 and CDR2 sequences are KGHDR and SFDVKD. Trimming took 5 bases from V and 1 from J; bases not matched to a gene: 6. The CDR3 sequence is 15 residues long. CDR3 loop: CATSATGQTNTEAFF. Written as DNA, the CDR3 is TGTGCCACCAGTGCCACGGGACAGACGAACACTGAAGCTTTCTTT.

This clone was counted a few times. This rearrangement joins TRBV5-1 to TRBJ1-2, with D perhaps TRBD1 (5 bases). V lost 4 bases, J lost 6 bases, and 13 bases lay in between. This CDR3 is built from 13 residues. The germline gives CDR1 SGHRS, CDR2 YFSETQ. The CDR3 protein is CASSAAQGDGYTF. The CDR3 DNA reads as TGCGCCAGCAGCGCTGCCCAGGGTGATGGCTACACCTTC.

CDR3 loop: CASSQDTNPSGGLGAYNEQFF. The CDR3 region has the DNA TGCGCCAGCAGCCAAGATACAAACCCTAGCGGGGGGCTCGGGGCCTACAATGAGCAGTTCTTC. The chain joins TRBV4-3 to TRBJ2-1; 11 nucleotides align to TRBD2. V lost 0 bases and J lost 2; bases outside the gene matches: 15. The CDR3 contains 21 residues. Germline CDR1 reads LGHNA; CDR2 reads YSLEER.

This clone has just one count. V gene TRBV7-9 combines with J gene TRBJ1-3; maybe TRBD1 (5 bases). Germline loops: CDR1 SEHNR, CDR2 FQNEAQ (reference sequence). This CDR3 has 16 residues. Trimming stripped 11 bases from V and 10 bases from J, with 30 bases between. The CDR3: CAAGGRRLLGSGTIYF. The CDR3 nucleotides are TGTGCCGCCGGGGGACGGCGATTGTTGGGGTCAGGGACCATATATTTT.

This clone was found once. The CDR3 DNA follows: TGTGCCAGCAGTCCAGGGGGGATTCAGCCCCAGCATTTT. This encodes CASSPGGIQPQHF. The rearrangement uses TRBV7-3 and TRBJ1-5; 7 nucleotides agree with TRBD1. Germline V CDR1 and CDR2: SGHTA, FQGTGA. The CDR3 totals 13 residues. Trimming at V came to 6 bases and at J to 6 bases, leaving 5 bases not matched to a gene.

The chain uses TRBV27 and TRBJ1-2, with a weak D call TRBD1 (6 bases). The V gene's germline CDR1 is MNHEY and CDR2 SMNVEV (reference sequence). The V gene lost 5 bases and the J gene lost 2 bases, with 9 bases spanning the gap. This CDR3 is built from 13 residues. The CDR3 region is CASSPQGNYGYTF. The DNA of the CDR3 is TGTGCCAGCAGTCCGCAGGGGAACTATGGCTACACCTTC.

This CDR3 reads CASSHLAGGTEAFF. CDR3 coding DNA: TGTGCCAGCAGCCACCTGGCAGGGGGCACTGAAGCTTTCTTT. The genes are TRBV3-1 (or the pseudogene TRBV3-2) and TRBJ1-1; 7 nucleotides line up with TRBD1. With V trimmed by 3 bases and J by 4 bases, 5 bases remained unmatched. CDR1 and CDR2 from the germline V gene are LGHDT and YNNKEL (reference sequence). The CDR3 consists of 14 residues.

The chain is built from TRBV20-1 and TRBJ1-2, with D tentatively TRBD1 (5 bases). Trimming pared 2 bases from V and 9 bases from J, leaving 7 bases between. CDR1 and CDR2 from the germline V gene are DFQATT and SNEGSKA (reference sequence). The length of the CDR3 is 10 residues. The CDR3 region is CSARPGSYTF. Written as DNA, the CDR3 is TGCAGTGCTAGACCAGGGAGCTACACCTTC.

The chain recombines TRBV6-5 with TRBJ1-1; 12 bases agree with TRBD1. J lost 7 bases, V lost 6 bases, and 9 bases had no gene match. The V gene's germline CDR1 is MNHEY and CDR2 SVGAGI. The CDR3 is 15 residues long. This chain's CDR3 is CASSASGTGGGEAFF. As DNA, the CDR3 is TGTGCCAGCAGCGCCTCCGGGACAGGGGGCGGTGAAGCTTTCTTT.

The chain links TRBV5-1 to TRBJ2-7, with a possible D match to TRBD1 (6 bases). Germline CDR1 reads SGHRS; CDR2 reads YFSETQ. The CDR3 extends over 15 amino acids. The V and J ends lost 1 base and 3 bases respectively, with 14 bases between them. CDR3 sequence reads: CASSLSTTGGYEQYF. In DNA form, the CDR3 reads TGCGCCAGCAGCTTGAGTACGACAGGCGGCTACGAGCAGTACTTC.

The CDR3 DNA follows: TGTGCCAGCAGTAGGGACGGTGAAAAACTGTTTTTT. This translates into CASSRDGEKLFF. The chain couples TRBV12-3 or TRBV12-4 to TRBJ1-4; possibly TRBD1 for D (5 bases). With 5 bases removed from V and 7 bases from J, the gap between germline ends came to 8 bases. This CDR3 contains 12 residues.

The CDR3 is CASTWGQGGQPQHF. The CDR3 DNA reads as TGTGCCAGCACCTGGGGACAGGGCGGCCAGCCCCAGCATTTT. The genes are TRBV28 and TRBJ1-5; 9 bases are shared with TRBD1. The CDR3 consists of 14 residues. V trimming: 7 bases; J trimming: 7 bases; junction bases outside the gene matches: 8. CDR1 and CDR2 from the germline V gene are MDHEN and SYDVKM. The full variable domain, in which reference TRBV28 and TRBJ1-5 provide the parts outside the CDR3, is DVKVTQSSRYLVKRTGEKVFLECVQDMDHENMFWYRQDPGLGLRLIYFSYDVKMKEKGDIPEGYSVSREKKERFSLILESASTNQTSMYLCASTWGQGGQPQHFGDGTRLSIL.

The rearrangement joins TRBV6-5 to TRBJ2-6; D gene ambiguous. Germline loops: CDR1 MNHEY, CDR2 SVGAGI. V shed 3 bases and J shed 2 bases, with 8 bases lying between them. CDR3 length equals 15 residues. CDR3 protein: CASSYLGTGANVLTF. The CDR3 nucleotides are TGTGCCAGCAGTTATCTAGGAACTGGGGCCAACGTCCTGACTTTC.

The CDR3 spells CASSPITGGSYNEQFF. The CDR3, as DNA: TGTGCCAGTAGTCCAATTACAGGGGGGTCCTACAATGAGCAGTTCTTC. The chain combines TRBV19 with TRBJ2-1; 8 bases are a match to TRBD1. Trimming at V came to 5 bases and at J to 1 base, leaving 7 bases not matched to a gene. The CDR3 is 16 amino acids. Germline CDR1 reads LNHDA; CDR2 reads SQIVND (reference sequence).

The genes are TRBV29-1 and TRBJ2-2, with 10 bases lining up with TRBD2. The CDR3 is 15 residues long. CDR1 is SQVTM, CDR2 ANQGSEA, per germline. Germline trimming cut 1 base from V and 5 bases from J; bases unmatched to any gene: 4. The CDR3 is CSVEGVAGGTGELFF. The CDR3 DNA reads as TGCAGCGTTGAAGGAGTAGCGGGGGGTACCGGGGAGCTGTTTTTT.

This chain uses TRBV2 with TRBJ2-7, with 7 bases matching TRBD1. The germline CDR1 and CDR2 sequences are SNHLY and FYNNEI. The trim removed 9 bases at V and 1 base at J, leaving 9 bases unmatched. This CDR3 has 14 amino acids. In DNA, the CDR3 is TGTGCCAGTAGCCGGGACAGATCTTCCTACGAGCAGTACTTC. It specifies CASSRDRSSYEQYF.

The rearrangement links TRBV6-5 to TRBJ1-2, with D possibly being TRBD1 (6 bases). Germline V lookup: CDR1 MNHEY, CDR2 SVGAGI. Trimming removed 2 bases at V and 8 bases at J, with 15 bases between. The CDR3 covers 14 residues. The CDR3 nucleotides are TGTGCCAGCAGTTACGGAACAGGGAGTGGGGGCTACACCTTC. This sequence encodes CASSYGTGSGGYTF.